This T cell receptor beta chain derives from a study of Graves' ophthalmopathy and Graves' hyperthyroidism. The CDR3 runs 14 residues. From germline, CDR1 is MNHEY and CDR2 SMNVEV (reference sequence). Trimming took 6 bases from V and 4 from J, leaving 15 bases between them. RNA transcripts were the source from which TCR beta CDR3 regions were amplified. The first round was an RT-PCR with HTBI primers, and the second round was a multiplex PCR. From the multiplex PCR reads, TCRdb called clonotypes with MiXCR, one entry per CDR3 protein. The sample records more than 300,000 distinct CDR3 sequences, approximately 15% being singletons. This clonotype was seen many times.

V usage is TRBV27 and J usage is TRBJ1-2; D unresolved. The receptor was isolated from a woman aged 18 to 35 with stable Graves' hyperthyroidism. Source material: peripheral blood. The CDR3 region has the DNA TGTGCCAGCAGATCTATTGACACGGCCTATGGCTACACCTTC. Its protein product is CASRSIDTAYGYTF.